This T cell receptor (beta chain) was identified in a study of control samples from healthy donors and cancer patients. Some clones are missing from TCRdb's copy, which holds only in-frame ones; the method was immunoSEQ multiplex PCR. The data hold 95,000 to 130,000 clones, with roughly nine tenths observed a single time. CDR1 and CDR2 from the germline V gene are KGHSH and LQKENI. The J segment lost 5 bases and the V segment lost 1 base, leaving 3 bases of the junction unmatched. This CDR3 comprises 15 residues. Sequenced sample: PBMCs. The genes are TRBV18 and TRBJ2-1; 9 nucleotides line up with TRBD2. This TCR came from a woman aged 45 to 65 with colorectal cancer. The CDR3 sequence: CASSPLAGVNNEQFF. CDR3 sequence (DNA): TGTGCCAGCTCACCACTAGCGGGGGTAAACAATGAGCAGTTCTTC.